These T cell receptor beta chains were read from a single sample in a study of T-cell memory formation after mild COVID-19. TCRdb independently ran MiXCR on the 5' RACE reads; one entry per CDR3 protein. The sample includes about 400,000 distinct CDR3 sequences, roughly 18% of them seen just once. The sequenced sample consisted of PBMCs or a T cell subset sorted from them (not recorded which). The receptors were gathered from a man aged 18 to 30 who had mild COVID-19 (a few samples of this study predate the infection). Cell type and time point are not known. Both conserved end residues are trimmed from each CDR3. The order of the fields is V gene, CDR3 length, J gene, CDR3 protein.

v_call: TRBV5-1; cdr3_length: 14; j_call: TRBJ2-2; cdr3_aa: ASSLDGQLATGELF
v_call: TRBV3-1; cdr3_length: 14; j_call: TRBJ2-2; cdr3_aa: ASSHVAGGNTGELF
v_call: TRBV20-1; cdr3_length: 12; j_call: TRBJ1-2; cdr3_aa: SARARGGRVGYT
v_call: TRBV21-1; cdr3_length: 12; j_call: TRBJ1-2; cdr3_aa: ASSPGPLNYGYT
v_call: TRBV4-3; cdr3_length: 15; j_call: TRBJ2-4; cdr3_aa: ASSQGTSGGAENIQY
v_call: TRBV29-1; cdr3_length: 12; j_call: TRBJ2-3; cdr3_aa: SAVGGVSTDTQY
v_call: TRBV12-3/TRBV12-4; cdr3_length: 13; j_call: TRBJ1-1; cdr3_aa: ASSFLSGLNTEAF
v_call: TRBV18; cdr3_length: 10; j_call: TRBJ1-1; cdr3_aa: ASSPGTTEAF
v_call: TRBV5-1; cdr3_length: 11; j_call: TRBJ2-2; cdr3_aa: ASGPRNTGELF
v_call: TRBV12-3/TRBV12-4; cdr3_length: 11; j_call: TRBJ1-6; cdr3_aa: ASNLQNNSPLH
v_call: TRBV7-9; cdr3_length: 13; j_call: TRBJ1-1; cdr3_aa: ASSRAQGTNTEAF
v_call: TRBV15; cdr3_length: 13; j_call: TRBJ1-2; cdr3_aa: ATSRDEQGWYGYT
v_call: TRBV5-1; cdr3_length: 12; j_call: TRBJ2-3; cdr3_aa: ASSPTGVTDTQY
v_call: TRBV5-1; cdr3_length: 11; j_call: TRBJ2-1; cdr3_aa: ASSLGWQNEQF
v_call: TRBV6-2/TRBV6-3; cdr3_length: 9; j_call: TRBJ1-1; cdr3_aa: ASILGAEAF
v_call: TRBV5-1; cdr3_length: 12; j_call: TRBJ2-7; cdr3_aa: ASSLAGRTYEQY
v_call: TRBV9; cdr3_length: 10; j_call: TRBJ1-2; cdr3_aa: ASSGLRDGYT
v_call: TRBV20-1; cdr3_length: 10; j_call: TRBJ2-1; cdr3_aa: SARSGANEQF
v_call: TRBV20-1; cdr3_length: 16; j_call: TRBJ1-4; cdr3_aa: SARDLPDRAWANEKLF
v_call: TRBV9; cdr3_length: 13; j_call: TRBJ1-1; cdr3_aa: ASSPTRGALTEAF
v_call: TRBV28; cdr3_length: 12; j_call: TRBJ1-5; cdr3_aa: ASSPPAGWQPQH
v_call: TRBV27; cdr3_length: 10; j_call: TRBJ1-2; cdr3_aa: ASTTGSAGYT
v_call: TRBV12-3/TRBV12-4; cdr3_length: 11; j_call: TRBJ2-1; cdr3_aa: ASRPNGAYEQF
v_call: TRBV7-2; cdr3_length: 12; j_call: TRBJ1-2; cdr3_aa: ASSRTGLGYGYT
v_call: TRBV6-4; cdr3_length: 14; j_call: TRBJ2-2; cdr3_aa: ASSETPGQGSGELF
v_call: TRBV30; cdr3_length: 10; j_call: TRBJ1-1; cdr3_aa: AWSWVNTEAF
v_call: TRBV7-3; cdr3_length: 15; j_call: TRBJ2-7; cdr3_aa: ASTQEVEISSSYEQY
v_call: TRBV20-1; cdr3_length: 12; j_call: TRBJ1-2; cdr3_aa: SAKTPVGGYGYT
v_call: TRBV20-1; cdr3_length: 14; j_call: TRBJ1-5; cdr3_aa: SAIESARPADQPQH
v_call: TRBV29-1; cdr3_length: 11; j_call: TRBJ2-2; cdr3_aa: SVGPPNTGELF
v_call: TRBV29-1; cdr3_length: 11; j_call: TRBJ1-3; cdr3_aa: SVSSLSGNTIY
v_call: TRBV3-1; cdr3_length: 12; j_call: TRBJ2-2; cdr3_aa: ASRPQGFTGELF
v_call: TRBV6-5; cdr3_length: 10; j_call: TRBJ2-1; cdr3_aa: ASSSGVREQF
v_call: TRBV6-6; cdr3_length: 12; j_call: TRBJ2-7; cdr3_aa: ASSNGESSYEQY
v_call: TRBV20-1; cdr3_length: 9; j_call: TRBJ2-5; cdr3_aa: SAIRGETQY
v_call: TRBV6-2/TRBV6-3; cdr3_length: 11; j_call: TRBJ2-3; cdr3_aa: ASRNSFYDTQY
v_call: TRBV7-9; cdr3_length: 14; j_call: TRBJ2-1; cdr3_aa: ASSLPGGQGADEQF
v_call: TRBV19; cdr3_length: 11; j_call: TRBJ1-2; cdr3_aa: ASSIDGGFGYT
v_call: TRBV9; cdr3_length: 14; j_call: TRBJ2-1; cdr3_aa: ASTRQGAGSYNEQF
v_call: TRBV18; cdr3_length: 14; j_call: TRBJ2-3; cdr3_aa: ASSPRTAGDGDTQY
v_call: TRBV5-1; cdr3_length: 12; j_call: TRBJ2-2; cdr3_aa: ASRLGMSTGELF
v_call: TRBV7-6; cdr3_length: 11; j_call: TRBJ2-3; cdr3_aa: ASSPQMGDTQY